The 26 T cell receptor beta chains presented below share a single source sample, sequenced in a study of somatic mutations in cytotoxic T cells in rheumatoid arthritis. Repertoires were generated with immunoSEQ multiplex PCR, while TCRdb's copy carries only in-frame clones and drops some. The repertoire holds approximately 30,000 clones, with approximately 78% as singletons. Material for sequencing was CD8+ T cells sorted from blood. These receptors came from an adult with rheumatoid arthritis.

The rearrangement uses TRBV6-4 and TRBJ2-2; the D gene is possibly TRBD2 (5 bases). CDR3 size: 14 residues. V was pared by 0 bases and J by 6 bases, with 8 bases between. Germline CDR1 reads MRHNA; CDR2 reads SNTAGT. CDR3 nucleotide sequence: TGTGCCAGCAGTGACTCCGACGGGGCCGGGGAGCTGTTTTTT. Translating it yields CASSDSDGAGELFF.

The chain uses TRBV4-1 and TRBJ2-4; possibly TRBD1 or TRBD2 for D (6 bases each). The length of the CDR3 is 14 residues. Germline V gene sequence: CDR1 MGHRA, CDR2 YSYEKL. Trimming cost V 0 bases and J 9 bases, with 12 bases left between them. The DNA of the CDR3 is TGCGCCAGCAGCCAAGATTCAGGGGAGGTCATTCAGTACTTC. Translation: CASSQDSGEVIQYF.

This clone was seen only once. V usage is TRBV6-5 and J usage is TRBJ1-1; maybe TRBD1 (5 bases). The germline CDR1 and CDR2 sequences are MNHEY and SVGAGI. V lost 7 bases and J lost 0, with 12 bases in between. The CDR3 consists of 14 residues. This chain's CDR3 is CASTSKGLNTEAFF. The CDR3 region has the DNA TGTGCCAGCACCTCAAAGGGGTTGAACACTGAAGCTTTCTTT.

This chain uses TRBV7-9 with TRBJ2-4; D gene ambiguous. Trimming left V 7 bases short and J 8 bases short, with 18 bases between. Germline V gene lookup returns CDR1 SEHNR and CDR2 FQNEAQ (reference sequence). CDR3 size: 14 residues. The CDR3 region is CASTPGGVPHIQYF. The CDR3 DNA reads TGTGCCAGCACCCCTGGCGGAGTCCCCCACATTCAGTACTTC.

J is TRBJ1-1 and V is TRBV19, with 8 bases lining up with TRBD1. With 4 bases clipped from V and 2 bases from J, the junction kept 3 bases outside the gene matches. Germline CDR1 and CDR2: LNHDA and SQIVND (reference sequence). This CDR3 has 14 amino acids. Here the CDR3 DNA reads TGTGCCAGTAGTACGGACAGGGCCAACACTGAAGCTTTCTTT. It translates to CASSTDRANTEAFF. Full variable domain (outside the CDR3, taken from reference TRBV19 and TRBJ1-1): DGGITQSPKYLFRKEGQNVTLSCEQNLNHDAMYWYRQDPGQGLRLIYYSQIVNDFQKGDIAEGYSVSREKKESFPLTVTSAQKNPTAFYLCASSTDRANTEAFFGQGTRLTVV.

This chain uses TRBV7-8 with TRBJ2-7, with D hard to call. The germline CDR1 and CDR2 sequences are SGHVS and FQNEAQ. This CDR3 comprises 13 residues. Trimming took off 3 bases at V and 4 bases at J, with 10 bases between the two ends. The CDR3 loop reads CASSLGRRYEQYF. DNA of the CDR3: TGTGCCAGCAGCTTGGGCAGGCGGTACGAGCAGTACTTC.

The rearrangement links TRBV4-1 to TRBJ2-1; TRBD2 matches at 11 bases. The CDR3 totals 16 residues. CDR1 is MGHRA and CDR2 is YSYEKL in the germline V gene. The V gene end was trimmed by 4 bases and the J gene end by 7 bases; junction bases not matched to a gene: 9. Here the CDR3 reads CASSPVLAGEHNEQFF. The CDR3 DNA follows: TGCGCCAGCAGCCCCGTACTAGCGGGGGAACATAATGAGCAGTTCTTC.

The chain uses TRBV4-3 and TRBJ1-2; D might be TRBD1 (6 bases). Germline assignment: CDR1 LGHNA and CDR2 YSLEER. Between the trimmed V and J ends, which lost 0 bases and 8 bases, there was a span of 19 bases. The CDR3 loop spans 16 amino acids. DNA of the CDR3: TGCGCCAGCAGCCAAGATACGCCGTGGGGGGCTGGCGGCTACACCTTC. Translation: CASSQDTPWGAGGYTF.

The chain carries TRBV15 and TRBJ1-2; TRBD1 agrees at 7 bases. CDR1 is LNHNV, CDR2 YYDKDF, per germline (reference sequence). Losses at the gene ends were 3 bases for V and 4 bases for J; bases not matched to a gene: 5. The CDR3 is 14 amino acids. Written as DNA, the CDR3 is TGTGCCACCAGCAGTGGGACAGACGTCTATGGCTACACCTTC. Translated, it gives CATSSGTDVYGYTF.

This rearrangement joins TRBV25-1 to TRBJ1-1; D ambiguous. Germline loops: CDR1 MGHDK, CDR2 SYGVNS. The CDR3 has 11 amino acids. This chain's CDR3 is CATKVGTEAFF. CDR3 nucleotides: TGTGCAACTAAAGTAGGCACTGAAGCTTTCTTT. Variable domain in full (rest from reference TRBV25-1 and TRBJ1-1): EADIYQTPRYLVIGTGKKITLECSQTMGHDKMYWYQQDPGMELHLIHYSYGVNSTEKGDLSSESTVSRIRTEHFPLTLESARPSHTSQYLCATKVGTEAFFGQGTRLTVV.

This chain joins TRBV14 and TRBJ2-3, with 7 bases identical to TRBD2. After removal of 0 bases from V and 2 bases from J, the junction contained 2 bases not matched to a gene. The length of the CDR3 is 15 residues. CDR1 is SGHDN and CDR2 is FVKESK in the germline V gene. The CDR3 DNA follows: TGTGCCAGCAGCCAAGACGGGAGGAACACAGATACGCAGTATTTT. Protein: CASSQDGRNTDTQYF.

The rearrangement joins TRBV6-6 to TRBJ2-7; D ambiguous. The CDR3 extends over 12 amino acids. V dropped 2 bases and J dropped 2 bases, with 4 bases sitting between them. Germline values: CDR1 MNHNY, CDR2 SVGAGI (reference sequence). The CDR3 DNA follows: TGTGCCAGCAGTTACGGGACCTACGAGCAGTACTTC. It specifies CASSYGTYEQYF.

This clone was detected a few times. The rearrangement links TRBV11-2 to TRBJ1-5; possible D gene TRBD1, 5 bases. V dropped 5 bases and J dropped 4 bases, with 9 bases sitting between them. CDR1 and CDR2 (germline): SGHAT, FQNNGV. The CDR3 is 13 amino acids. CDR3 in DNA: TGTGCCAGCAGCCCGGCAGGGAATCAGCCCCAGCATTTT. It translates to CASSPAGNQPQHF.

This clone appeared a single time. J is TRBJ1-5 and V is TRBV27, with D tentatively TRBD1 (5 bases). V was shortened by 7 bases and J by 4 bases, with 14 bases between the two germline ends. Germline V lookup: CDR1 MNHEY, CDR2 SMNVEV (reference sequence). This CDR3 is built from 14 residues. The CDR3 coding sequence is TGTGCCAGCACGCCGGGACGGGGGAATCAGCCCCAGCATTTT. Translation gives CASTPGRGNQPQHF.

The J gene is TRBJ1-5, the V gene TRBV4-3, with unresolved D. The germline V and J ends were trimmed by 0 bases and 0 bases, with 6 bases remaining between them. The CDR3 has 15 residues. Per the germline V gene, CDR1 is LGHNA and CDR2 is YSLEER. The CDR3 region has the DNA TGCGCCAGCAGCCAAGACGGAGATAGCAATCAGCCCCAGCATTTT. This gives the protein CASSQDGDSNQPQHF.

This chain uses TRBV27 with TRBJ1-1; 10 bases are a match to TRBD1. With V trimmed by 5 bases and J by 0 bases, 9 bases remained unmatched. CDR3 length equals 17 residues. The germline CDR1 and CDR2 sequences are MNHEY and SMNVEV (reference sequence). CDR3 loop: CASSPGQGPFMNTEAFF. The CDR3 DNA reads TGTGCCAGCAGTCCGGGACAGGGGCCTTTCATGAACACTGAAGCTTTCTTT.

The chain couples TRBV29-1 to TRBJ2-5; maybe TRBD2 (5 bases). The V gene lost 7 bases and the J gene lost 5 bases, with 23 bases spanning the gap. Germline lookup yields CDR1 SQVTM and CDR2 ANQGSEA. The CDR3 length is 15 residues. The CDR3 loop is CSAPRGYGRGETQYF. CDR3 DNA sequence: TGCAGCGCCCCCCGGGGTTATGGGAGAGGGGAGACCCAGTACTTC. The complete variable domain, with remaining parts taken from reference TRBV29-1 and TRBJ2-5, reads SAVISQKPSRDICQRGTSLTIQCQVDSQVTMMFWYRQQPGQSLTLIATANQGSEATYESGFVIDKFPISRPNLTFSTLTVSNMSPEDSSIYLCSAPRGYGRGETQYFGPGTRLLVL.

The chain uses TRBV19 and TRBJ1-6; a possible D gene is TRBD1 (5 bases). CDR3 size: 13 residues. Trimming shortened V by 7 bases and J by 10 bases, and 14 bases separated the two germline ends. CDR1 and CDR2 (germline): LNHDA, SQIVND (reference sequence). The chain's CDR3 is CASKGSEGSPLHF. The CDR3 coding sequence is TGTGCCAGTAAGGGCAGCGAGGGGTCACCCCTCCACTTT.

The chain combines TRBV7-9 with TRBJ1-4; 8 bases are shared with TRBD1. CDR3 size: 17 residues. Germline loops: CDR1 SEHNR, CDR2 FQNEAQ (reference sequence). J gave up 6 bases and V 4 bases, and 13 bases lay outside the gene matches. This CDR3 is CASSSTFQGAFHEKLFF. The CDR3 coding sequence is TGTGCCAGCAGCTCGACCTTTCAGGGGGCTTTTCATGAAAAACTGTTTTTT.

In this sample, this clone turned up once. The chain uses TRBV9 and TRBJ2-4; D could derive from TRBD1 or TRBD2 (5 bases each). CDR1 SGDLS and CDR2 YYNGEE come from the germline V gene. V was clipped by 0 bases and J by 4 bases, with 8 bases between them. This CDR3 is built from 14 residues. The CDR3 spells CASSVGGGKNIQYF. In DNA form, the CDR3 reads TGTGCCAGCAGCGTAGGTGGGGGAAAAAACATTCAGTACTTC.

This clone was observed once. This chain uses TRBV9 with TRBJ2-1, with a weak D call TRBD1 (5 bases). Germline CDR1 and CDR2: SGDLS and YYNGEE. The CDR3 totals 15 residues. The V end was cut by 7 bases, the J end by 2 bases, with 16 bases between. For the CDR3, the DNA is TGTGCCAGCCAGCCCCCTCCGACAGCCTACAATGAGCAGTTCTTC. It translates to CASQPPPTAYNEQFF.

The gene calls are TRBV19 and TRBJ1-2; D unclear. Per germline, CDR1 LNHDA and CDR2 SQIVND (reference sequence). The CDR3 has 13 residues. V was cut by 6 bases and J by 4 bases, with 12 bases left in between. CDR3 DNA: TGTGCCAGTAGCGAGGGTCCCATCTATGGCTACACCTTC. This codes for CASSEGPIYGYTF.

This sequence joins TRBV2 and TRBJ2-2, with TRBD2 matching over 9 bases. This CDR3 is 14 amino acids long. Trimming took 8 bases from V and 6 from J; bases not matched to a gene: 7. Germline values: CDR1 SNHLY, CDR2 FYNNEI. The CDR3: CASRGGGRAGELFF. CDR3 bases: TGTGCCAGCCGCGGGGGGGGACGAGCCGGGGAGCTGTTTTTT. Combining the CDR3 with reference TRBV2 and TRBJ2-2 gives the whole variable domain EPEVTQTPSHQVTQMGQEVILRCVPISNHLYFYWYRQILGQKVEFLVSFYNNEISEKSEIFDDQFSVERPDGSNFTLKIRSTKLEDSAMYFCASRGGGRAGELFFGEGSRLTVL.

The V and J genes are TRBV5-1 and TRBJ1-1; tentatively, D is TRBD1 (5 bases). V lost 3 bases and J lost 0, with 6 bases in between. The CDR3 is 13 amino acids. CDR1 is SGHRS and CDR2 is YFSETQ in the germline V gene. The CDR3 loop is CASSSGLNTEAFF. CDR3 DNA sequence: TGCGCCAGCAGCTCAGGGCTGAACACTGAAGCTTTCTTT.

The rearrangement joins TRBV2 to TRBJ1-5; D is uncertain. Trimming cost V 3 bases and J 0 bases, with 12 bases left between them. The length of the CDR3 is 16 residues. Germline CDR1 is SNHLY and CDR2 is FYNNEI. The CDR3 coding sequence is TGTGCCAGCAGTGACCCCAGCCACATTAGCAATCAGCCCCAGCATTTT. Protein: CASSDPSHISNQPQHF.

Here the CDR3 DNA reads TGTGCCAGCACGGCCGGGTCCCCTGTCTACTTC. Translation: CASTAGSPVYF. V gene TRBV7-9 combines with J gene TRBJ2-5, with D unclear. Trimming pared 7 bases from V and 14 bases from J, leaving 17 bases between. The CDR3 length is 11 residues. Per germline, CDR1 SEHNR and CDR2 FQNEAQ (reference sequence).